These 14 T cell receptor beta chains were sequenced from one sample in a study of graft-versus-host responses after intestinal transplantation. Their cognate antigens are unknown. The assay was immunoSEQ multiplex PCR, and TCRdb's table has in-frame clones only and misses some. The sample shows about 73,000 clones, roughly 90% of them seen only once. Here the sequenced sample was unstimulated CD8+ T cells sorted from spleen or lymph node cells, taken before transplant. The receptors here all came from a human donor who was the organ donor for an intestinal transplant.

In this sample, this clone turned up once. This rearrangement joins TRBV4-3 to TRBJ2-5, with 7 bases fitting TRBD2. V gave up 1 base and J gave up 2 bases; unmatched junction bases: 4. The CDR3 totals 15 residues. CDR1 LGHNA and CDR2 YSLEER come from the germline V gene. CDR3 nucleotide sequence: TGCGCCAGCAGCCAAGGGTCGGGGGGACAAGAGACCCAGTACTTC. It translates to CASSQGSGGQETQYF.

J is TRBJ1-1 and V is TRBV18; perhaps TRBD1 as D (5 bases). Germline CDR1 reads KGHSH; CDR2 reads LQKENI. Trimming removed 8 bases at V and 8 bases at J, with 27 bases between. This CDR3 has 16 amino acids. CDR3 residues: CASALGVGRAYWEAFF. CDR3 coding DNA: TGTGCCAGCGCCCTAGGCGTGGGGCGTGCGTATTGGGAAGCTTTCTTT. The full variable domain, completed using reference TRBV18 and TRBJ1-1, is NAGVMQNPRHLVRRRGQEARLRCSPMKGHSHVYWYRQLPEEGLKFMVYLQKENIIDESGMPKERFSAEFPKEGPSILRIQQVVRGDSAAYFCASALGVGRAYWEAFFGQGTRLTVV.

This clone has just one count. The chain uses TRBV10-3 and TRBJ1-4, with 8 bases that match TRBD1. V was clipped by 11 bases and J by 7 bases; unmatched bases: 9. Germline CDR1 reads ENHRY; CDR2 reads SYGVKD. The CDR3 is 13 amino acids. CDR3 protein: CASRQGLGEKLFF. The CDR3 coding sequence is TGTGCCTCTAGACAGGGGCTAGGTGAAAAACTGTTTTTT.

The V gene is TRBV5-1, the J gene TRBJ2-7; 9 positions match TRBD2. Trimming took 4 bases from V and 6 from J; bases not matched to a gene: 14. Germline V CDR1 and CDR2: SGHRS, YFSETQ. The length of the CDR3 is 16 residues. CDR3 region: CASSPGGRGGRGEQYV. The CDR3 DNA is TGCGCCAGCAGCCCCGGTGGGCGGGGGGGCCGGGGCGAGCAGTACGTC.

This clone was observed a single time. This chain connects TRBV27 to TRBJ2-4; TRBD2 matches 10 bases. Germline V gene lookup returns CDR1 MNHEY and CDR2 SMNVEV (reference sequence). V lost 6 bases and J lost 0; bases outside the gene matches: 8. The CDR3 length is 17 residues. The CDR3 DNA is TGTGCCAGCAGCGAAGCGGGGGGGCTTTTAGCCAAAAACATTCAGTACTTC. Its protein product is CASSEAGGLLAKNIQYF.

The CDR3 DNA sequence: TGTGCCAGCAGTTTAGACAGGCAATATGGCTACACCTTC. Its protein is CASSLDRQYGYTF. The chain employs TRBV28 and TRBJ1-2; D possibly corresponds to TRBD1 (6 bases). The CDR3 spans 13 residues. The V gene lost 2 bases and the J gene lost 5 bases, with 9 bases spanning the gap. Germline V CDR1 and CDR2: MDHEN, SYDVKM.

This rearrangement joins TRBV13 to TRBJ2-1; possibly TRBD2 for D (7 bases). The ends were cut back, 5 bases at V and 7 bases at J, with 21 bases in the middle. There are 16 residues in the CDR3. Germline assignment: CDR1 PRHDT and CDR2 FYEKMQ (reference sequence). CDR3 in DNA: TGTGCCAGCAGCGCAAGGGGCGGGGGCCGGTGGAATGAGCAGTTCTTC. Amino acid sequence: CASSARGGGRWNEQFF.

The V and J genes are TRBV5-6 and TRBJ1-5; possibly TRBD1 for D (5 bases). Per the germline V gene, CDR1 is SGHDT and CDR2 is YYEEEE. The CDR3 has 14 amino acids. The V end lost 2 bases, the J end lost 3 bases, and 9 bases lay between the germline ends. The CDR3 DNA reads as TGTGCCAGCAGCTTAAGACAGATCAATCAGCCCCAGCATTTT. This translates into CASSLRQINQPQHF.

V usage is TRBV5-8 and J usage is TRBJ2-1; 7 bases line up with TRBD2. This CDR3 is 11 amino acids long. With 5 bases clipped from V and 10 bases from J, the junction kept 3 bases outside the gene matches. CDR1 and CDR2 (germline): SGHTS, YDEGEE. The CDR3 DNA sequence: TGTGCCAGCAGACCGGGGGGAGAGCAGTTCTTC. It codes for CASRPGGEQFF.

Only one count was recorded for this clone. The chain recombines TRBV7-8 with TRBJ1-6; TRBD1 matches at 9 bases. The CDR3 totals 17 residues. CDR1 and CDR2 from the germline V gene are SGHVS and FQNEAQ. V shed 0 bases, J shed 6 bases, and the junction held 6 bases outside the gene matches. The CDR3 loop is CASSLARTGDFNSPLHF. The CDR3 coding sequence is TGTGCCAGCAGCTTAGCCAGGACAGGGGATTTTAATTCACCCCTCCACTTT.

The CDR3 nucleotides read TGTGCCAGCAGCTTCTCTCCGGGGGGGAATGAGCAGTTCTTC. This codes for CASSFSPGGNEQFF. The chain uses TRBV5-4 and TRBJ2-1, with 8 bases that match TRBD2. Losses at the gene ends were 2 bases for V and 7 bases for J; bases not matched to a gene: 5. Germline V lookup: CDR1 SGHNT, CDR2 YYREEE (reference sequence). The CDR3 has 14 amino acids.

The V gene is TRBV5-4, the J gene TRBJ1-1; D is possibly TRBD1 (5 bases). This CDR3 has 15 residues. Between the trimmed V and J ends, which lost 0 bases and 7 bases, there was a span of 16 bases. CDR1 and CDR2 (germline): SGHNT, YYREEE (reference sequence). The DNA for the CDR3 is TGTGCCAGCAGCTTGGTAGCAGGGTGGGCCCTTGAAGCTTTCTTT. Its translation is CASSLVAGWALEAFF.

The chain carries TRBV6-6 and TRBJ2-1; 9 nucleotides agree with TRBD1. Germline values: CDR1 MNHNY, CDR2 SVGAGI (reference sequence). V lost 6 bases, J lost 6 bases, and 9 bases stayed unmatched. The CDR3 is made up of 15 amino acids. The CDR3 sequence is CASRGPGQGPNEQFF. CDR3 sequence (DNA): TGTGCCAGCAGGGGACCGGGACAGGGACCCAATGAGCAGTTCTTC.

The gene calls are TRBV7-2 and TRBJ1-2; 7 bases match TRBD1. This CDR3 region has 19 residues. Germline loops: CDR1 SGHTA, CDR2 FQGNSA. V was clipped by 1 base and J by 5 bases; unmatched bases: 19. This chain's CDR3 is CASSLVLRLPGQLGYGYTF. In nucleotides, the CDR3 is TGTGCCAGCAGCTTAGTTCTCCGGCTACCGGGACAGCTGGGGTATGGCTACACCTTC.